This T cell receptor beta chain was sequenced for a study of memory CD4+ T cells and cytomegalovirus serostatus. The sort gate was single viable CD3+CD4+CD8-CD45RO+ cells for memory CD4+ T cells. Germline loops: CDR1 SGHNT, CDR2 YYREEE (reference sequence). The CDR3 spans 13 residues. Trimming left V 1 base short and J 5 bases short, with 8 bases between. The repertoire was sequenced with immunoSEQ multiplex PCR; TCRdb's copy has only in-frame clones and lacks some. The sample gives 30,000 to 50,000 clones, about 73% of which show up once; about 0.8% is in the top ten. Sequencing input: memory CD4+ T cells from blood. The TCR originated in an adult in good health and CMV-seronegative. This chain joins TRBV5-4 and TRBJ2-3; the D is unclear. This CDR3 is CASSLYGEDTQYF. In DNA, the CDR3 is TGTGCCAGCAGCTTGTATGGGGAAGATACGCAGTATTTT.